A selection of T cell receptor beta chains follows, all from one sample in a study of PD-L1 blockade in urothelial cancer. TCRdb keeps only in-frame clones here, not all; method: immunoSEQ multiplex PCR. Seen here are fewer than 65,000 clones, 70% to 90% observed once, and the top ten hold about 1.6%. This specimen was PBMCs, taken around atezolizumab (anti-PD-L1) treatment. The receptors derive from a man between 65 and 85 years old with urothelial cancer. Both conserved end residues are part of each CDR3. The D gene is left open where the match is weak. Clone sizes are given selectively: once, few, many, or a class where the clone is expanded.

D gene: NA
J gene: TRBJ2-1
V gene: TRBV27
CDR3 length: 14
clone size: NA
CDR3 DNA: TGTGCCAGCAGTTTAAGACAATCCTACAATGAGCAGTTCTTC
CDR3 protein: CASSLRQSYNEQFF

D gene: NA
J gene: TRBJ2-4
V gene: TRBV28
CDR3 length: 13
clone size: NA
CDR3 DNA: TGTGCCAGCAGTTTAGGGCGGGGAAACATTCAGTACTTC
CDR3 protein: CASSLGRGNIQYF

D gene: TRBD2
J gene: TRBJ2-3
V gene: TRBV6-5
CDR3 length: 15
clone size: NA
CDR3 DNA: TGTGCCAGCTGCACCGGGCTAGCGGGCACAGATACGCAGTATTTT
CDR3 protein: CASCTGLAGTDTQYF

D gene: TRBD1
J gene: TRBJ2-3
V gene: TRBV7-3
CDR3 length: 15
clone size: NA
CDR3 DNA: TGTGCCAGCAGCCTACAGGGGGCGTACACAGATACGCAGTATTTT
CDR3 protein: CASSLQGAYTDTQYF

D gene: TRBD2
J gene: TRBJ2-3
V gene: TRBV7-7
CDR3 length: 17
clone size: NA
CDR3 DNA: TGTGCTAGCAGCGAACGACTAGCGGGAGAGGGACCAGATACGCAGTATTTT
CDR3 protein: CASSERLAGEGPDTQYF

D gene: TRBD1
J gene: TRBJ1-1
V gene: TRBV18
CDR3 length: 13
clone size: NA
CDR3 DNA: TGTGCCAGCTCAGGGACAGGGGTCACTGAAGCTTTCTTT
CDR3 protein: CASSGTGVTEAFF

D gene: NA
J gene: TRBJ1-1
V gene: TRBV2
CDR3 length: 14
clone size: NA
CDR3 DNA: TGTGCCAGCAGTGTGGGGGGGCCGGACACTGAAGCTTTCTTT
CDR3 protein: CASSVGGPDTEAFF

D gene: TRBD1
J gene: TRBJ2-6
V gene: TRBV25-1
CDR3 length: 17
clone size: NA
CDR3 DNA: TGTGCCAGCAGTGAATCGGGACAGGGAACCGGGGCCAACGTCCTGACTTTC
CDR3 protein: CASSESGQGTGANVLTF

D gene: NA
J gene: TRBJ2-5
V gene: TRBV11-2
CDR3 length: 15
clone size: few
CDR3 DNA: TGTGCCAGCAGCCCTACGCCCGGTCGGCAAGAGACCCAGTACTTC
CDR3 protein: CASSPTPGRQETQYF

D gene: NA
J gene: TRBJ2-1
V gene: TRBV19
CDR3 length: 17
clone size: NA
CDR3 DNA: TGTGCCAGTAGTATAGGAGGCGCTGGATGGACCTACAATGAGCAGTTCTTC
CDR3 protein: CASSIGGAGWTYNEQFF

D gene: NA
J gene: TRBJ1-2
V gene: TRBV7-9
CDR3 length: 14
clone size: NA
CDR3 DNA: TGTGCCAGCAGCTTAGGTCAAAGCGTAGGTGGCTACACCTTC
CDR3 protein: CASSLGQSVGGYTF

D gene: NA
J gene: TRBJ2-7
V gene: TRBV5-8
CDR3 length: 11
clone size: few
CDR3 DNA: TGTGCCAGCAGCCCCCACTACGAGCAGTACTTC
CDR3 protein: CASSPHYEQYF

D gene: TRBD2
J gene: TRBJ2-7
V gene: TRBV27
CDR3 length: 16
clone size: NA
CDR3 DNA: TGTGCCAGCAGTTTACTCGTAGCGGGAGGGCCAGGCGAGCAGTACTTC
CDR3 protein: CASSLLVAGGPGEQYF

D gene: TRBD2
J gene: TRBJ2-1
V gene: TRBV20-1
CDR3 length: 11
clone size: NA
CDR3 DNA: TGCAGTGCGGATCCCGGGACTAGGCAGTTCTTC
CDR3 protein: CSADPGTRQFF

D gene: NA
J gene: TRBJ1-1
V gene: TRBV6-5
CDR3 length: 13
clone size: NA
CDR3 DNA: TGTGCCAGCAGCAGAACCAGACTCACTGAAGCTTTCTTT
CDR3 protein: CASSRTRLTEAFF

D gene: TRBD1
J gene: TRBJ1-2
V gene: TRBV27
CDR3 length: 18
clone size: NA
CDR3 DNA: TGTGCCAGCAGTTTATCCCCGATACTCGGGACAGCATCTCAGGGCTACACCTTC
CDR3 protein: CASSLSPILGTASQGYTF

D gene: TRBD2
J gene: TRBJ2-1
V gene: TRBV13
CDR3 length: 16
clone size: NA
CDR3 DNA: TGTGCCAGCAGCTTAGAGGCTAGCGGGCGATACAATGAGCAGTTCTTC
CDR3 protein: CASSLEASGRYNEQFF

D gene: TRBD1
J gene: TRBJ2-5
V gene: TRBV19
CDR3 length: 14
clone size: NA
CDR3 DNA: TGTGCCAGTAGCGGACAGGGGAGTAAAGAGACCCAGTACTTC
CDR3 protein: CASSGQGSKETQYF

D gene: TRBD2
J gene: TRBJ2-5
V gene: TRBV4-3
CDR3 length: 17
clone size: NA
CDR3 DNA: TGCGCCAGCAGCCAAGGGGGGGGACTAGCGGTCCAAGAGACCCAGTACTTC
CDR3 protein: CASSQGGGLAVQETQYF

D gene: NA
J gene: TRBJ2-1
V gene: TRBV4-1
CDR3 length: 15
clone size: once
CDR3 DNA: TGCGCCAGCAGCCAAGCCCCATCCCCCTACAATGAGCAGTTCTTC
CDR3 protein: CASSQAPSPYNEQFF

D gene: TRBD2
J gene: TRBJ2-1
V gene: TRBV7-6
CDR3 length: 16
clone size: once
CDR3 DNA: TGTGCCAGCAGCTTAGGTTCCGGGACTAGCGTTGGTGAGCAGTTCTTC
CDR3 protein: CASSLGSGTSVGEQFF

D gene: NA
J gene: TRBJ1-5
V gene: TRBV5-8
CDR3 length: 14
clone size: NA
CDR3 DNA: TGTGCCAGCAGCTTGGGGCCTCAAAATCAGCCCCAGCATTTT
CDR3 protein: CASSLGPQNQPQHF

D gene: NA
J gene: TRBJ1-5
V gene: TRBV6-6
CDR3 length: 14
clone size: NA
CDR3 DNA: TGTGCCACATGCCAGGGAGGAGGCAATCAGCCCCAGCATTTT
CDR3 protein: CATCQGGGNQPQHF

D gene: NA
J gene: TRBJ2-3
V gene: TRBV30
CDR3 length: 10
clone size: once
CDR3 DNA: TGTGCCTGGAGTAGCGGTACGCAGTATTTT
CDR3 protein: CAWSSGTQYF

D gene: NA
J gene: TRBJ2-1
V gene: TRBV2
CDR3 length: 12
clone size: NA
CDR3 DNA: TGTGCCAGCGGAAAGGAGTACAATGAGCAGTTCTTC
CDR3 protein: CASGKEYNEQFF

D gene: TRBD1
J gene: TRBJ2-1
V gene: TRBV9
CDR3 length: 14
clone size: few
CDR3 DNA: TGTGCCAGCAGCGTAGGGACAGGGGTTAATGAGCAGTTCTTC
CDR3 protein: CASSVGTGVNEQFF

D gene: NA
J gene: TRBJ1-5
V gene: TRBV19
CDR3 length: 14
clone size: NA
CDR3 DNA: TGTGCCGGTGGGAGTTCCTCGGGCAATCAGCCCCAGCATTTT
CDR3 protein: CAGGSSSGNQPQHF